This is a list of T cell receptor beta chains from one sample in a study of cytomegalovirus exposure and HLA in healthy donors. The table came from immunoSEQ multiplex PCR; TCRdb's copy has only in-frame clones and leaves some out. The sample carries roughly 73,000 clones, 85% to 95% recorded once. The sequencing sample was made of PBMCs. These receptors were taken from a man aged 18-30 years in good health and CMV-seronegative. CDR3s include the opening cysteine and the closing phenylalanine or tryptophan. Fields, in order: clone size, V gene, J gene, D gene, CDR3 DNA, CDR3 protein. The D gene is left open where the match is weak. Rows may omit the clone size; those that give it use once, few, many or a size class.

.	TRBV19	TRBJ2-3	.	TGTGCCAGTAGTATGGTCAACGAGGCAGATACGCAGTATTTT	CASSMVNEADTQYF
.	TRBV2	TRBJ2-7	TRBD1	TGTGCCAGCAGTGTAACATCCCAAGCTGTACCGGGACAGAGGACATCCTACGAGCAGTACTTC	CASSVTSQAVPGQRTSYEQYF
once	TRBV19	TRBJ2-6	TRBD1	TGTGCCACCTCCGAAGGACAGGGGTTCAACGTCCTGACTTTC	CATSEGQGFNVLTF
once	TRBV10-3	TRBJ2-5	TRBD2	TGTGCCATCAGTATGACTAGCGGGGGGGGGTACCAAGAGACCCAGTACTTC	CAISMTSGGGYQETQYF
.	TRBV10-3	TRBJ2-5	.	TGTGCCATCAGCATTGGGGCGGGGGAGACCCAGTACTTC	CAISIGAGETQYF
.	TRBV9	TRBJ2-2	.	TGTGCCAGCAGCGTAGTCAGGGGATCGAACACCGGGGAGCTGTTTTTT	CASSVVRGSNTGELFF
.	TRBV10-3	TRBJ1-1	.	TGTGCCATCACCGAGGGGGGGGGTGTCACTGAAGCTTTCTTT	CAITEGGGVTEAFF
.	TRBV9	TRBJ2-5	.	TGTGCCAGCAGCGGTGGGGCAGTAGGAGAGACCCAGTACTTC	CASSGGAVGETQYF
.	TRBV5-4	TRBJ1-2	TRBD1	TGTGCCAGCAGTTCGGACAGGGGGAGGGATGGCTACACCTTC	CASSSDRGRDGYTF
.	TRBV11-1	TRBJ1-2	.	TGTGCCAGCAGCTTGGGCGATAACTATGGCTACACCTTC	CASSLGDNYGYTF
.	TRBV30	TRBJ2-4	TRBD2	TGTGCCTCTTCTTGGGGGGGTGACAACATTCAGTACTTC	CASSWGGDNIQYF
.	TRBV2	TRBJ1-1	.	TGTGCCAGCAGTCCTCAGGGTGGGGACACTGAAGCTTTCTTT	CASSPQGGDTEAFF
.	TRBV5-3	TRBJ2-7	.	TGTGCCCGCCTCGGGGGTAATCAGGATTACGAGCATTTGATAGGGTACTTC	CARLGGNQDYEHLIGYF
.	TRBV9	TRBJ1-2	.	TGTGCCAGCAGCGTAGCTGATCTAAATGTTGGCTACACCTTC	CASSVADLNVGYTF
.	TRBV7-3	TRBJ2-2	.	TGTGCCAGCAGCCCCGGACAGTCCCGCGGGGAGCTGTTTTTT	CASSPGQSRGELFF
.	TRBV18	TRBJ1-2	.	TGTGCCAGCTCACCAGTGCCGGGCTATGGCTACACCTTC	CASSPVPGYGYTF
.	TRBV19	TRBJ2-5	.	TGTGCCAGTAGTATAGACAGAGCGGAGACCCAGTACTTC	CASSIDRAETQYF
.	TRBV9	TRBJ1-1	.	TGTGCCAGCAGCGTAGGGGCGGGGAGTCAGACTGAAGCTTTCTTT	CASSVGAGSQTEAFF
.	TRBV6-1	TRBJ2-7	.	TGTGCCAGCAGTGAAGCTGAGAGCTACGAGCAGTACTTC	CASSEAESYEQYF
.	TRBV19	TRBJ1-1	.	TGTGCCAGTAGTATAGATCCCGGTGGGAACACTGAAGCTTTCTTT	CASSIDPGGNTEAFF
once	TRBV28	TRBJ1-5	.	TGTGCCAGCAGACCACCTGACAGACAGCCCCAGCATTTT	CASRPPDRQPQHF
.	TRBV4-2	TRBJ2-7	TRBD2	TGTGCCAGCAGCCAGGCTAGCGGGGGGATCAACTACGAGCAGTACTTC	CASSQASGGINYEQYF
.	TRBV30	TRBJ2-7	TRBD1	TGTGCCTGGAGAGTAGGGACAGGGCCGTCCTACGAGCAGTACTTC	CAWRVGTGPSYEQYF
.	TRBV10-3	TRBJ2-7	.	TGTGCCATCAGTGCACCCGGGGGTGGGGAGCAGTACTTC	CAISAPGGGEQYF
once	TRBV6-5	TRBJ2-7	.	TGTGCCAGCAGTTCCCCAGGGCAGGGGCCAAGCGAGCAGTACTTC	CASSSPGQGPSEQYF
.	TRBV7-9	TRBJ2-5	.	TGTGCCAGCAGCCCCGGTCAAGAGACCCAGTACTTC	CASSPGQETQYF
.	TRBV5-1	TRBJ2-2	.	TGCGCCAGCCACCCGGGACATATGAACACCGGGGAGCTGTTTTTT	CASHPGHMNTGELFF
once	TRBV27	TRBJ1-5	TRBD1	TGTGCCAGCAGTCGCACAGGGGATGGGAGCCAGCCCCAGCATTTT	CASSRTGDGSQPQHF
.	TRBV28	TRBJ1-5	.	TGTGCCAGCAGCCCCCCCGGCGGAGGCGGCAATCAGCCCCAGCATTTT	CASSPPGGGGNQPQHF
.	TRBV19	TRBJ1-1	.	TGTGCCAGTAGTCCAGGGTACTCTGAAGCTTTCTTT	CASSPGYSEAFF
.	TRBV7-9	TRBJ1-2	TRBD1	TGTGCCAGCAGCACGGGACAGTCCTATGGCTACACCTTC	CASSTGQSYGYTF
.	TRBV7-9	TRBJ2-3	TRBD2	TGTGCCAGCAGCCCAATCGTCGGGGGGACAGATACGCAGTATTTT	CASSPIVGGTDTQYF
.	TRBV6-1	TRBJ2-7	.	TGTGCCAGCAGTGAAGCCCGAGGACTGTCGAGATACGAGCAGTACTTC	CASSEARGLSRYEQYF
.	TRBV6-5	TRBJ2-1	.	TGTGCCAGCAGTCCTGGGATCCGGGGTTGGCAGTTCTTC	CASSPGIRGWQFF
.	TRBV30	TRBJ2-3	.	TGTGCCTGGAATCTGGGAGAAGATACGCAGTATTTT	CAWNLGEDTQYF